The 25 T cell receptor beta chains presented below share a single source sample, sequenced in a study of regulatory T cells in long-lasting Graves disease. Stated time point: persistent/refractory GD, antithyroid drugs over 5 years with positive TRAb. Researchers made the TCR library from RNA that was extracted from PBMCs. With iRepertoire HTBI primers and Arm-PCR of CDR3 regions, TCR beta libraries were built. MiXCR, run by TCRdb on the multiplex PCR reads, gives a single entry per CDR3 protein. In the table there are fewer than 550,000 distinct CDR3 sequences, around a fifth of which are singletons. Source: peripheral blood mononuclear cells (PBMCs), taken when the disease was refractory, from a patient treated with antithyroid drugs. All receptors derive from a female donor with Graves disease.

This clonotype has at least ten counts. In DNA form, the CDR3 reads TGTGCCAGCAGTTACGTCTATGGAGGGGTCGAGCGGAACACTGAAGCTTTCTTT. Encoded protein: CASSYVYGGVERNTEAFF. The chain links TRBV6-5 to TRBJ1-1; maybe TRBD1 (5 bases). Germline CDR1 and CDR2: MNHEY and SVGAGI. V was shortened by 2 bases and J by 1 base, with 20 bases between the two germline ends. The length of the CDR3 is 18 residues.

This chain connects TRBV28 to TRBJ2-2, with TRBD2 identical over 8 bases. Germline loops: CDR1 MDHEN, CDR2 SYDVKM. V lost 5 bases and J lost 6; bases outside the gene matches: 11. The CDR3 has 16 amino acids. CDR3 in DNA: TGTGCCAGCAGTCAGTCAGCGGGGGCTGAGGCCGGGGAGCTGTTTTTT. As protein: CASSQSAGAEAGELFF.

The gene calls are TRBV7-8 and TRBJ1-5, with TRBD1 identical over 10 bases. The CDR3 sequence is 18 residues long. The junction had 12 bases not matched to a gene; V was cut back by 5 bases and J by 2 bases. Germline V gene data show CDR1 as SGHVS and CDR2 as FQNEAQ. The CDR3 coding sequence is TGTGCCAGCAGCCAATCGACAGGGGGCTGGGATGGCAATCAGCCCCAGCATTTT. Amino acid sequence: CASSQSTGGWDGNQPQHF.

This clonotype was found many times. The junction departs from germline at one end; a sequencing error may be responsible. This chain links TRBV3-1 with TRBJ1-1; no reliable D call. Germline V CDR1 and CDR2: LGHDT, YNNKEL (reference sequence). This CDR3 has 12 amino acids. CDR3 sequence (DNA): TGTGCCAGCAGCCAAGAGGGGTCCGTGGGTATCTTT. Protein: CASSQEGSVGIF.

This clonotype was counted a few times. The chain carries TRBV13 and TRBJ1-5, with D perhaps matching TRBD1 (5 bases). The CDR3 consists of 14 residues. Trimming took off 3 bases at V and 2 bases at J, with 8 bases between the two ends. Germline CDR1 PRHDT, CDR2 FYEKMQ (reference sequence). The CDR3 spells CASSLGRRNQPQHF. Here the CDR3 DNA reads TGTGCCAGCAGCTTGGGACGGCGCAATCAGCCCCAGCATTTT. Based on the CDR3 plus reference TRBV13 and TRBJ1-5, the full variable domain is AAGVIQSPRHLIKEKRETATLKCYPIPRHDTVYWYQQGPGQDPQFLISFYEKMQSDKGSIPDRFSAQQFSDYHSELNMSSLELGDSALYFCASSLGRRNQPQHFGDGTRLSIL.

This clonotype was detected ten times or more. J is TRBJ1-2 and V is TRBV28; 7 bases are a match to TRBD1. The CDR3 runs to 14 residues. CDR1 and CDR2 (germline): MDHEN, SYDVKM. V gave up 5 bases and J gave up 6 bases; unmatched junction bases: 9. The CDR3 region has the DNA TGTGCCAGCAGTCCCCTGACAGGGAGGGATGGCTACACCTTC. Amino acids: CASSPLTGRDGYTF.

As to this clonotype: A single base separates this from a much larger clone, so it may be a read error. The chain joins TRBV7-2 to TRBJ2-7; 10 bases fit TRBD1. The CDR3 is 13 amino acids. Germline assignment: CDR1 SGHTA and CDR2 FQGNSA. V gave up 5 bases and J gave up 5 bases; unmatched junction bases: 3. The CDR3 region has the DNA TGTGCCAGCAGCAGACAGGGGGCCCACGAGCAGTACTTC. It encodes CASSRQGAHEQYF.

This clonotype was seen a handful of times. The genes are TRBV6-5 and TRBJ1-3; unclear D gene. In germline, CDR1 is MNHEY, CDR2 SVGAGI. Trimming pared 2 bases from V and 1 base from J, leaving 6 bases between. The length of the CDR3 is 14 residues. CDR3 sequence: CASSYVQSGNTIYF. In DNA form, the CDR3 reads TGTGCCAGCAGTTACGTACAATCTGGAAACACCATATATTTT.

This chain links TRBV5-1 with TRBJ1-1; D is perhaps TRBD1 (5 bases). V was pared by 5 bases and J by 0 bases, with 11 bases between. CDR3 size: 14 residues. CDR1 SGHRS and CDR2 YFSETQ come from the germline V gene. The CDR3 loop is CASRLREMNTEAFF. CDR3 DNA: TGCGCCAGCAGACTCAGGGAAATGAACACTGAAGCTTTCTTT. Filled out from reference TRBV5-1 and TRBJ1-1, the complete variable domain reads KAGVTQTPRYLIKTRGQQVTLSCSPISGHRSVSWYQQTPGQGLQFLFEYFSETQRNKGNFPGRFSGRQFSNSRSEMNVSTLELGDSALYLCASRLREMNTEAFFGQGTRLTVV.

This clonotype turned up a few times. The chain employs TRBV11-3 and TRBJ2-1, with TRBD2 matching 7 bases. CDR1 SGHNT and CDR2 YENEEA come from the germline V gene. CDR3 length: 16 amino acids. V lost 5 bases and J lost 3; bases outside the gene matches: 10. CDR3 nucleotide sequence: TGTGCCAGCAGCCTCAAAATAGCGGGCCTCTACAATGAGCAGTTCTTC. This gives the protein CASSLKIAGLYNEQFF. Variable domain in full (rest from reference TRBV11-3 and TRBJ2-1): EAGVVQSPRYKIIEKKQPVAFWCNPISGHNTLYWYLQNLGQGPELLIRYENEEAVDDSQLPKDRFSAERLKGVDSTLKIQPAELGDSAVYLCASSLKIAGLYNEQFFGPGTRLTVL.

In nucleotides, the CDR3 is TGTGCCAGTAGTATGTCAGGGAGGGTTCAGCCCCAGCATTTT. Its translation: CASSMSGRVQPQHF. The V and J genes are TRBV19 and TRBJ1-5; weak D call: TRBD1 (5 bases). V lost 3 bases and J 6 bases, leaving 12 bases between the germline ends. CDR3 length: 14 amino acids. Germline CDR1 and CDR2: LNHDA and SQIVND (reference sequence).

The genes are TRBV24-1 and TRBJ2-1; perhaps TRBD1 as D (6 bases). The CDR3 spans 16 residues. V was trimmed by 2 bases and J by 1 base, leaving 11 bases between them. The germline V gene encodes CDR1 KGHDR and CDR2 SFDVKD. CDR3 coding DNA: TGTGCCACCAGTGATTGGCAGGGGAGTTCCTACAATGAGCAGTTCTTC. This sequence encodes CATSDWQGSSYNEQFF.

This clonotype has ten or more counts. The rearrangement links TRBV3-1 to TRBJ2-5; D possibly corresponds to TRBD1 (5 bases). V lost 0 bases and J lost 5, with 10 bases in between. The length of the CDR3 is 14 residues. Germline V gene sequence: CDR1 LGHDT, CDR2 YNNKEL (reference sequence). The CDR3 loop is CASSQDAGWETQYF. CDR3 DNA sequence: TGTGCCAGCAGCCAAGACGCAGGGTGGGAGACCCAGTACTTC.

For the CDR3, the DNA is TGTGCCAGCAGTGGGGGGGGCGCTGGCACAGATACGCAGTATTTT. Translation: CASSGGGAGTDTQYF. The chain recombines TRBV7-3 with TRBJ2-3, with TRBD2 as a possible D gene (7 bases). From germline, CDR1 is SGHTA and CDR2 FQGTGA. The CDR3 has 15 residues. Trimming removed 6 bases at V and 1 base at J, with 14 bases between.

This sequence joins TRBV20-1 and TRBJ2-7, with 8 bases aligning to TRBD1. J was trimmed by 2 bases and V by 3 bases; bases with no gene match: 6. Germline assignment: CDR1 DFQATT and CDR2 SNEGSKA (reference sequence). CDR3 length equals 14 residues. CDR3 protein: CSASSGTGTYEQYF. DNA of the CDR3: TGCAGTGCTAGCTCCGGGACAGGAACCTACGAGCAGTACTTC.

The chain recombines TRBV28 with TRBJ2-3; no clear D gene. This CDR3 has 14 residues. Germline CDR1 and CDR2: MDHEN and SYDVKM. V lost 3 bases and J lost 2, with 9 bases in between. CDR3 DNA: TGTGCCAGCAGTTTTAAGAGAATCACAGATACGCAGTATTTT. Translation: CASSFKRITDTQYF.

This clonotype was observed at least ten times. The chain couples TRBV7-3 to TRBJ2-5; 8 bases map to TRBD1. Germline V gene lookup returns CDR1 SGHTA and CDR2 FQGTGA. The length of the CDR3 is 14 residues. J gave up 4 bases and V 3 bases, and 4 bases lay outside the gene matches. The DNA of the CDR3 is TGTGCCAGCAGCTTTGCAGGGGGCTTAGAGACCCAGTACTTC. Amino acid sequence: CASSFAGGLETQYF. Variable domain in full (rest from reference TRBV7-3 and TRBJ2-5): GAGVSQTPSNKVTEKGKYVELRCDPISGHTALYWYRQSLGQGPEFLIYFQGTGAADDSGLPNDRFFAVRPEGSVSTLKIQRTERGDSAVYLCASSFAGGLETQYFGPGTRLLVL.

This clonotype was recorded at least ten times. This chain uses TRBV15 with TRBJ1-2; 7 positions match TRBD1. The length of the CDR3 is 18 residues. From germline, CDR1 is LNHNV and CDR2 YYDKDF (reference sequence). J lost 4 bases, V lost 0 bases, and 14 bases had no gene match. CDR3 nucleotides: TGTGCCACCAGCAGAGATGGAGTAGGAGTTCGGGACAGCTATGGCTACACCTTC. This sequence encodes CATSRDGVGVRDSYGYTF.

In this sample, this clonotype turned up many times. The V and J genes are TRBV27 and TRBJ1-5, with a weak D call TRBD1 (5 bases). Germline V gene lookup returns CDR1 MNHEY and CDR2 SMNVEV (reference sequence). V lost 2 bases to trimming and J lost 3 bases, with 11 bases between them. CDR3 length: 15 residues. CDR3 bases: TGTGCCAGCAGTTTAAGGGCAGGGTACAATCAGCCCCAGCATTTT. This translates into CASSLRAGYNQPQHF.

This clonotype was observed at least ten times. The CDR3 loop is CASSLLNYGYTF. The DNA for the CDR3 is TGTGCCAGCAGCCTCCTCAACTATGGCTACACCTTC. The chain uses TRBV7-2 and TRBJ1-2; D ambiguous. V was shortened by 5 bases and J by 2 bases, with 6 bases between the two germline ends. Germline CDR1 is SGHTA and CDR2 is FQGNSA. The CDR3 runs to 12 residues.

This clonotype was seen at least ten times. The genes are TRBV12-5 and TRBJ1-5; 7 positions match TRBD1. With 0 bases clipped from V and 1 base from J, the junction kept 3 bases outside the gene matches. Looked up from germline, CDR1 is LGHNT and CDR2 is FRNRAP. The CDR3 extends over 16 amino acids. CDR3 sequence (DNA): TGTGCTAGTGGTTTGGTACTGGACAGGAGCAATCAGCCCCAGCATTTT. It translates to CASGLVLDRSNQPQHF.

A remark on this clonotype: Since a much larger clone is just one base distant, this may be a read error. The chain has TRBV6-1 and TRBJ2-1; a weak D match, TRBD2 (5 bases). The germline gives CDR1 MNHNS, CDR2 SASEGT. The CDR3 spans 12 residues. V lost 7 bases, J lost 12 bases, and 16 bases lay in between. CDR3 region: CASNNGNGGQFF. CDR3 sequence (DNA): TGTGCCAGCAATAACGGGAATGGTGGGCAGTTCTTC.

Many counts were recorded for this clonotype. This chain uses TRBV28 with TRBJ2-5, with unresolved D. This CDR3 has 15 amino acids. V was trimmed by 1 base and J by 0 bases, leaving 9 bases between them. Germline V lookup: CDR1 MDHEN, CDR2 SYDVKM. The CDR3 DNA reads TGTGCCAGCAGTTTATCAGCGCAGAACCAAGAGACCCAGTACTTC. It is translated as CASSLSAQNQETQYF.

This clonotype was seen repeatedly, ten times or more. The chain is built from TRBV3-1 and TRBJ1-2; no reliable D call. Between the trimmed V and J ends, which lost 2 bases and 0 bases, there was a span of 7 bases. Germline CDR1 is LGHDT and CDR2 is YNNKEL (reference sequence). The CDR3 runs to 14 residues. This chain's CDR3 is CASSQYGTNYGYTF. CDR3 bases: TGTGCCAGCAGCCAATACGGAACTAACTATGGCTACACCTTC. Looking up the rest from reference TRBV3-1 and TRBJ1-2 gives the full variable domain: DTAVSQTPKYLVTQMGNDKSIKCEQNLGHDTMYWYKQDSKKFLKIMFSYNNKELIINETVPNRFSPKSPDKAHLNLHINSLELGDSAVYFCASSQYGTNYGYTFGSGTRLTVV.

The rearrangement joins TRBV28 to TRBJ1-1; possible D gene TRBD1, 5 bases. Germline V gene sequence: CDR1 MDHEN, CDR2 SYDVKM. This CDR3 has 16 residues. Trimming took 5 bases from V and 11 from J, leaving 27 bases between them. CDR3 sequence: CASSSPSGLIIRRAFF. The CDR3 coding sequence is TGTGCCAGCAGTAGTCCCTCGGGACTGATAATTCGGCGGGCTTTCTTT. Combining the CDR3 with reference TRBV28 and TRBJ1-1 gives the whole variable domain DVKVTQSSRYLVKRTGEKVFLECVQDMDHENMFWYRQDPGLGLRLIYFSYDVKMKEKGDIPEGYSVSREKKERFSLILESASTNQTSMYLCASSSPSGLIIRRAFFGQGTRLTVV.